This is a list of T cell receptor beta chains from one sample in a study of human T cells and chemical hapten exposure. One entry per CDR3 protein results from TCRdb running MiXCR on the RACE reads. The sample carries more than 150,000 distinct CDR3 sequences, 30% recorded once. The specimen was whole blood, collected in connection with sensitization to the hapten diphenylcyclopropenone (DPC). The receptors were sampled from a woman in her thirties with alopecia areata. Some clones in this sample may be carry-over from other donors' samples. Each CDR3 is given with its conserved first and last residue. D genes are given only for firm matches. The size field is filled for only some rows; it gives once, few, many or a size class.

D,size,V,J,CDR3,DNA
.,.,TRBV20-1,TRBJ2-1,CSASGPGWGSYNEQFF,TGCAGTGCTAGTGGACCGGGGTGGGGGTCCTACAATGAGCAGTTCTTC
TRBD1,.,TRBV9,TRBJ1-2,CASSVGNRGSKDYGYTF,TGTGCCAGCAGCGTAGGGAACAGGGGGAGTAAGGACTATGGCTACACCTTC
TRBD1,few,TRBV5-1,TRBJ2-5,CASSRTGPETQYF,TGCGCCAGCAGCCGGACAGGACCGGAGACCCAGTACTTC
TRBD1,.,TRBV18,TRBJ2-3,CASSPDDRGSTGTDTQYF,TGTGCCAGCTCACCAGATGACAGGGGGAGTACTGGCACAGATACGCAGTATTTT
TRBD1,few,TRBV20-1,TRBJ1-2,CSARDDREGGYTF,TGCAGTGCTCGAGACGACAGGGAAGGAGGCTACACCTTC
TRBD2,few,TRBV7-9,TRBJ2-3,CASSLRGTSGVTDTQYF,TGTGCCAGCAGCTTAAGGGGGACTAGCGGGGTCACAGATACGCAGTATTTT
TRBD2,.,TRBV20-1,TRBJ2-1,CSATGTSGISSYNEQFF,TGCAGTGCTACCGGGACTAGCGGGATCAGCTCCTACAATGAGCAGTTCTTC
.,few,TRBV20-1,TRBJ2-6,CSARGGSVSGANVLTF,TGCAGTGCTAGGGGCGGTTCAGTCTCTGGGGCCAACGTCCTGACTTTC
TRBD1,.,TRBV5-1,TRBJ2-6,CASSSGQGAAGANVLTF,TGCGCCAGCAGCTCCGGACAGGGGGCGGCAGGGGCCAACGTCCTGACTTTC
.,few,TRBV28,TRBJ2-1,CASSTPPGYEQFF,TGTGCCAGCAGTACCCCCCCCGGGTATGAGCAGTTCTTC
TRBD1,few,TRBV20-1,TRBJ2-7,CSARRPGQVNYEQYF,TGCAGTGCTCGTAGACCGGGACAGGTGAACTACGAGCAGTACTTC